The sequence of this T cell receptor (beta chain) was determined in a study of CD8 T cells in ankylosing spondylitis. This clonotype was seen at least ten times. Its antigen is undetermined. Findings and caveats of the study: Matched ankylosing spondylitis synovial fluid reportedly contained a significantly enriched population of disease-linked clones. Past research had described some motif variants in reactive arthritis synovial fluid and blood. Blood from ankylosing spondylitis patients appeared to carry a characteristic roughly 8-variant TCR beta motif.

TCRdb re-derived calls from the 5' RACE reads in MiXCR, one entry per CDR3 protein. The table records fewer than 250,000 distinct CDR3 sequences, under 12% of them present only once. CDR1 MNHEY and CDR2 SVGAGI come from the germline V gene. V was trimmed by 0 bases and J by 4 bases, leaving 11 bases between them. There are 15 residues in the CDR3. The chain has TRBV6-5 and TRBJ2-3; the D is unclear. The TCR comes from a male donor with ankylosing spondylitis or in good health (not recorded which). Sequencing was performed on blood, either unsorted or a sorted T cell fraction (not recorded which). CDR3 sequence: CASSYSRLAADTQYF. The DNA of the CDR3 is TGTGCCAGCAGTTACTCAAGACTGGCAGCAGATACGCAGTATTTT.